A selection of T cell receptor beta chains follows, all from one sample in a study of PD-1 blockade in classical Hodgkin lymphoma. Repertoires were generated with immunoSEQ multiplex PCR, while TCRdb's copy carries only in-frame clones and drops some. The top ten clones hold around 17% of a sample with nearly 55,000 clones, roughly 80% of them seen once. The starting material was peripheral blood mononuclear cells (PBMCs), obtained at baseline. The receptors here all came from a human donor with classical Hodgkin lymphoma. Both conserved end residues are part of each CDR3. D genes are given only for firm matches. The size field is filled for only some rows; it gives once, few, many or a size class.

TRBV25-1,TRBD2,NA,TRBJ2-5,TGTGCCAGCAGTGAATATATGGCGGGAGGCCATCCCGGGAGAGAGCAGTACTTC,CASSEYMAGGHPGREQYF
TRBV5-6,TRBD2,NA,TRBJ2-7,TGTGCCAGCAGGCTAGCGGGAGTATACGAGCAGTACTTC,CASRLAGVYEQYF
TRBV5-4,NA,NA,TRBJ1-2,TGTGCCAGCAGCCCCACCGGGAACTATGGCTACACCTTC,CASSPTGNYGYTF
TRBV4-1,NA,few,TRBJ2-2,TGCGCCAGCAGCTTCGGGGGCCCCGGGGAGCTGTTTTTT,CASSFGGPGELFF
TRBV2,TRBD2,NA,TRBJ2-1,TGTGCCAGCAGTGAAGCACGGACTAGTTACGATGAGCAGTTCTTC,CASSEARTSYDEQFF
TRBV9,NA,once,TRBJ1-2,TGTGCCAGCAGCGTTGGAGGGGTCCCATCTAACTATGGCTACACCTTC,CASSVGGVPSNYGYTF
TRBV7-6,NA,NA,TRBJ1-1,TGTGCCAGCAGCGTACCAGGGGAGATGAACACTGAAGCTTTCTTT,CASSVPGEMNTEAFF
TRBV6-5,NA,NA,TRBJ2-3,TGTGCCAGCAGTTACTCGATTAACGCATACACAGATACGCAGTATTTT,CASSYSINAYTDTQYF
TRBV18,TRBD2,NA,TRBJ2-2,TGTGCCAGCTCACAACACCCCTGGCTAGCGGGATACGACGCGAACACCGGGGAGCTGTTTTTT,CASSQHPWLAGYDANTGELFF
TRBV4-1,TRBD1,NA,TRBJ1-2,TGCGCCAGCAGCCATAAGGGGGCGACATCCTATGGCTACACCTTC,CASSHKGATSYGYTF
TRBV6-6,NA,NA,TRBJ1-2,TGTGCCAGCAGTTACTCGGAGGGGGGACGAATCTATGGCTACACCTTC,CASSYSEGGRIYGYTF
TRBV19,NA,NA,TRBJ1-3,TGTGCCAGTAGTATTATGACCGCGGCTGGAAACACCATATATTTT,CASSIMTAAGNTIYF
TRBV2,NA,once,TRBJ1-3,TGTGCCAGCAGCTTTTCTGGAAACACCATATATTTT,CASSFSGNTIYF
TRBV5-4,TRBD1,NA,TRBJ1-4,TGTGCCAGCAGCTTCTGGGACAGTGCAACTAATGAAAAACTGTTTTTT,CASSFWDSATNEKLFF
TRBV5-4,NA,NA,TRBJ1-1,TGTGCCAGCAGCTCAGGAGACAGGAACACTGAAGCTTTCTTT,CASSSGDRNTEAFF
TRBV5-6,TRBD1,NA,TRBJ1-5,TGTGCCAGCAGCATAAGGACAGGGACAAAAGGCAATCAGCCCCAGCATTTT,CASSIRTGTKGNQPQHF
TRBV9,NA,NA,TRBJ1-3,TGTGCCAGCAGCGTCCTCGGGTGGGGGGCCGGAAACACCATATATTTT,CASSVLGWGAGNTIYF
TRBV7-9,TRBD2,NA,TRBJ2-1,TGTGCCAGCAGCCTCGGGGAGGGGTGGTTCTTC,CASSLGEGWFF
TRBV30,TRBD2,NA,TRBJ2-1,TGTGCCTGGAGTGGACTAGCGGGAGTAGGTGAGCAGTTCTTC,CAWSGLAGVGEQFF
TRBV29-1,NA,NA,TRBJ2-3,TGCAGCGTTGCGGCGCCGTCGCAGTATTTT,CSVAAPSQYF
TRBV18,NA,NA,TRBJ2-1,TGTGCCAGCTCACCCGGGTGGGAGGAGCTCAATGAGCAGTTCTTC,CASSPGWEELNEQFF
TRBV5-6,NA,NA,TRBJ1-1,TGTGCCAGCAGCTTGTCACGGATGAACACTGAAGCTTTCTTT,CASSLSRMNTEAFF
TRBV7-9,NA,NA,TRBJ1-1,TGTGCCAGCAGCTTTATGACAGGCACTGAAGCTTTCTTT,CASSFMTGTEAFF
TRBV7-8,TRBD2,NA,TRBJ2-5,TGTGCCAGCAGCTGGGGAGAGCGGGAGACCCAAGAGACCCAGTACTTC,CASSWGERETQETQYF
TRBV9,NA,NA,TRBJ1-4,TGTGCCAGCAGCGTAGGGGGGATTAATGAAAAACTGTTTTTT,CASSVGGINEKLFF
TRBV6-1,NA,NA,TRBJ1-5,TGTGCCAGCAGTGAATTTGGGACAACGGGACAGCCCCAGCATTTT,CASSEFGTTGQPQHF
TRBV9,NA,NA,TRBJ2-1,TGTGCCAGCAGCGTAGCCCTCCCGAATGAGCAGTTCTTC,CASSVALPNEQFF